The source of this TCR beta chain is a study of tumor and adjacent non-tumor tissue in lung cancer. TCRbeta libraries were built with three rounds of nested PCR, modified from ARM-PCR. MiXCR was run by TCRdb on the multiplex PCR reads, yielding one entry per CDR3 protein. This sample has about 200,000 distinct CDR3 sequences; less than 80% occur once, and the top ten carry less than 25%. RNA was extracted from bulk tissue without any cell sorting. Donors were chemotherapy-naive, newly diagnosed lung cancer surgical patients in China, August–late 2014. Many counts were recorded for this clonotype. This CDR3 has 14 amino acids. The V end lost 4 bases, the J end lost 8 bases, and 18 bases lay between the germline ends. Germline CDR1 and CDR2: SQVTM and ANQGSEA.

Material: lung tumor tissue. The receptor comes from a man aged 60-69 years with non-small cell lung cancer. The J gene is TRBJ2-1, the V gene TRBV29-1; D gene unclear. CDR3 coding DNA: TGCAGCGTTGTATTGAGCGTGGGTAGGGATGAGCAGTTCTTC. It specifies CSVVLSVGRDEQFF.